This paragraph covers one T cell receptor beta chain sequence. This clonotype was counted many times. Its antigen has not been determined. No base qualities exist here, and no much larger clone lies one base off it. TCR cDNA was made using 5'RACE template switching, a step that added a universal primer site and unique molecular identifiers. cDNA synthesis was primed from both the TCR alpha and TCR beta constant segments. Libraries were amplified in two PCR steps, with sample barcodes and sequencing adapters added in the second step. Sequencing of libraries was performed on Illumina HiSeq 2500 (2x100 bp) or NovaSeq (2x150 bp). Processing in the source paper ran as follows. Reads were demultiplexed and collapsed into UMI consensus sequences with MIGEC, and V(D)J alignment was performed with MiXCR. Vaccine-responding clonotypes were defined with edgeR using replicate PBMC samples, requiring FDR below 0.01 and a log2 fold change above 5 up to day 15. Each bulk clonotype received a CD4 or CD8 identity based on whether the sequenced CD4 or CD8 repertoire contained that clonotype at higher abundance. TCRdb reanalyzed the raw reads on its own, using fastp at Q25 for trimming and MiXCR for clone calling, and kept in-frame beta chains. Entries that share a CDR3 protein sequence are merged under the most common genes and DNA. None of the V and J calls come from the authors' own analysis; TCRdb made them. The sample table shows approximately 610,000 distinct CDR3 sequences, and less than 20% are seen once. The leading ten clones occupy 17% of the sample.

This specimen comes from a study of T cells after yellow fever vaccination (dated by TCRdb to between 2018 and 2020). Background on the whole study: The SMART-Seq v4 Ultra Low Input RNA kit was used to prepare libraries from fractions with low cell numbers. To track T-cell clones before and after primary and booster YFV17D yellow fever vaccination, bulk TCR alpha and beta repertoires were sequenced longitudinally. Two healthy male donors, one aged 18 to 30 and one aged 30 to 40 years, were included in the cohort. Blood was drawn at multiple timepoints before and after primary and secondary immunization, with bulk PBMC replicates and cell subsets isolated. The investigation overall reported the following: After the booster, most clones that had expanded after primary vaccination were detected again (approximately 95% of CD4 and around nine tenths of CD8), suggesting broad maintenance of memory. Computational filtering was required because FACS-sorted repertoires could contain abundant contaminating clonotypes from the bulk population. Compared with the primary T-cell response, the secondary T-cell response was weaker but faster, peaking on day 5 rather than day 15. A small share of clonotypes occurred in both CD4 and CD8 compartments, likely arising from convergent recombination. Because only a couple of donors were included in the study, the extent to which the findings can be generalized is limited.

The treatment or condition label for this specimen denotes: live attenuated yellow fever vaccine strain. At each blood-draw timepoint, two biological replicates of bulk PBMCs were collected. A standard Ficoll-Paque protocol was used to isolate PBMCs from peripheral blood. TriZol was used to extract RNA from bulk PBMCs, CD4 and CD8 fractions, and dextramer-positive and dextramer-negative fractions. The CDR3 has 14 amino acids, counting the end cysteine and phenylalanine. Only the CDR3 DNA is retained, 42 bases long and in frame from the first base. For CDR1 and CDR2, the germline V gene lists SGHTA and FQGNSA. V drops 0 bases and J drops 4 bases, leaving 10 bases in between.

In this chain, TRBV7-2 is recombined with TRBJ2-7, with the D call perhaps TRBD1 or TRBD2, each one matching 5 bases. The source of this sequence is a man aged 18 to 29 who received the YFV17D yellow fever vaccine. Sequences were derived from PBMCs, sampled less than 6 days after the first yellow fever vaccination. The CDR3 amino acid sequence is: CASSLAGVSYEQYF. The nucleotide sequence reads TGTGCCAGCAGCTTAGCGGGGGTCTCGTACGAGCAGTACTTC.